Listed below are T cell receptor beta chains from one sample, sequenced in a study of blood T cells in healthy people across ages. TCRdb re-called the 5' RACE reads through MiXCR, storing one row per CDR3 protein. This sample has about 1.4 million distinct CDR3 sequences, with approximately 63% found just once. The sample consisted of blood. All receptors derive from a man between 18 and 29 years old in good health. The CDR3 runs from the conserved cysteine through the conserved F or W.

v_call cdr3_aa
TRBV14 CASRLTGAYSPLHF
TRBV5-1 CASSTQDGYNEQFF
TRBV2 CASNDAGEREEQFF
TRBV6-5 CASSYPTGGTDTQYF
TRBV6-2/TRBV6-3 CASSYRGPYSPLHF
TRBV5-5 CASSLGVSAVGYIQYF
TRBV24-1 CATSDDGTGYNEQFF
TRBV29-1 CSVRGQGNEQFF
TRBV6-2/TRBV6-3 CASSGQGARQPQHF
TRBV30 CAWRAKDTANEKLFF
TRBV27 CASSPLGEGSSEQFF
TRBV7-9 CASGPGGGLTEAFF
TRBV4-3 CASSQLTYGGARADTQYF
TRBV14 CASSHRDSSSYNEQFF
TRBV9 CASSGNRVGYGYTF
TRBV20-1 CSADPRDTDTQYF
TRBV29-1 CSVEDGGTGGLRYEQYF
TRBV20-1 CSAPDSSNYGFTF